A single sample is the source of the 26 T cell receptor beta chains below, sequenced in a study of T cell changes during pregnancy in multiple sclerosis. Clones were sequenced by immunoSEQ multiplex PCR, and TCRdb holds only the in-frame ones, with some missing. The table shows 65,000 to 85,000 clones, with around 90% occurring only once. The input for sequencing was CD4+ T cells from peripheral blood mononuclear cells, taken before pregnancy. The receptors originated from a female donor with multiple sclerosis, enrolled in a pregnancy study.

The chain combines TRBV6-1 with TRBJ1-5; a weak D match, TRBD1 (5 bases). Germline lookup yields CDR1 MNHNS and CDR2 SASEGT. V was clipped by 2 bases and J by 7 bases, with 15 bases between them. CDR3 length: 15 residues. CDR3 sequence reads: CASSERAGGLQPQHF. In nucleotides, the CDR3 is TGTGCCAGCAGTGAAAGGGCGGGGGGATTACAGCCCCAGCATTTT.

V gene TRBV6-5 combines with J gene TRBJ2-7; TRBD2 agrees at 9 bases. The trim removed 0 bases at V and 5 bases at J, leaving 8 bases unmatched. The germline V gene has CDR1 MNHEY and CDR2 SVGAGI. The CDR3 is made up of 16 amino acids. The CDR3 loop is CASSYSTSAGGNEQYF. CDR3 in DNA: TGTGCCAGCAGTTACTCGACATCGGCGGGAGGGAACGAGCAGTACTTC.

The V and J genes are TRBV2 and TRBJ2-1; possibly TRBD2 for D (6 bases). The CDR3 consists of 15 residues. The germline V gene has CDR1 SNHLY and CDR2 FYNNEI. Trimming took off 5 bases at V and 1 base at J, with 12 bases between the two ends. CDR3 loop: CASSLTSGSYNEQFF. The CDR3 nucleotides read TGTGCCAGCAGTCTGACTAGTGGATCCTACAATGAGCAGTTCTTC.

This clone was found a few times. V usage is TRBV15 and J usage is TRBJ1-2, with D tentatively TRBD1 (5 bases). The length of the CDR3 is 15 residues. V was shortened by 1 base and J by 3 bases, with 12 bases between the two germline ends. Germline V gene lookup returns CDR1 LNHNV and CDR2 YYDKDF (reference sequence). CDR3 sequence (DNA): TGTGCCACCAGCAGAGCGGGCAGGGACTACTATGGCTACACCTTC. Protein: CATSRAGRDYYGYTF.

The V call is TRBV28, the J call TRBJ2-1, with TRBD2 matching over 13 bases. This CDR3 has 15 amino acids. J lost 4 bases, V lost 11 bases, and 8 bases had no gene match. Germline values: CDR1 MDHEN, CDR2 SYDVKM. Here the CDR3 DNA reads TGTGCCTGTAGGACTAGCGGGGGTGATTACAATGAGCAGTTCTTC. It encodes CACRTSGGDYNEQFF. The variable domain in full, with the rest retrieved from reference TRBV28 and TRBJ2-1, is DVKVTQSSRYLVKRTGEKVFLECVQDMDHENMFWYRQDPGLGLRLIYFSYDVKMKEKGDIPEGYSVSREKKERFSLILESASTNQTSMYLCACRTSGGDYNEQFFGPGTRLTVL.

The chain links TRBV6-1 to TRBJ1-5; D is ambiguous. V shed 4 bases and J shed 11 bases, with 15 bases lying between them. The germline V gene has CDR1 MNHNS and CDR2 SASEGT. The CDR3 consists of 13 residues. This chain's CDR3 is CASSGPGWGAQHF. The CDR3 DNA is TGTGCCAGCAGTGGTCCAGGTTGGGGAGCCCAGCATTTT.

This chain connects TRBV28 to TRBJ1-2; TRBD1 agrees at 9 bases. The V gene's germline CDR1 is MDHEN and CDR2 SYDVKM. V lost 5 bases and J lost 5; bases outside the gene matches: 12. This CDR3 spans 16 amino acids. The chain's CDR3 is CASSSERGQGSYGYTF. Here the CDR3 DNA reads TGTGCCAGCAGTAGCGAGAGGGGACAGGGTTCTTATGGCTACACCTTC.

The CDR3 DNA follows: TGTGCCAGCACCCCCGGTGGCAATCAGCCCCAGCATTTT. This codes for CASTPGGNQPQHF. The chain couples TRBV6-1 to TRBJ1-5; D not certain. V was trimmed by 7 bases and J by 2 bases, leaving 9 bases between them. This CDR3 comprises 13 residues. Germline V CDR1 and CDR2: MNHNS, SASEGT.

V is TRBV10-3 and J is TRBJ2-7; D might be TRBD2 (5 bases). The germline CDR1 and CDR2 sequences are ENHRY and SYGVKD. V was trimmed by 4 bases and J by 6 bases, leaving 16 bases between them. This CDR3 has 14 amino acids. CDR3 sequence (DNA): TGTGCCATCAGTGGAGGGTCTCTAATGGCCGAGCAGTACTTC. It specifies CAISGGSLMAEQYF.

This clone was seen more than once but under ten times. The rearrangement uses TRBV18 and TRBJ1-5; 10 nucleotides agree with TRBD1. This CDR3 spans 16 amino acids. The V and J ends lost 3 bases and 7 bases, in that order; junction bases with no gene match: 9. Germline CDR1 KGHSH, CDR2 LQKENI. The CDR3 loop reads CASSPSGTGVRQPQHF. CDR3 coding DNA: TGTGCCAGCTCACCGTCTGGGACAGGGGTCCGGCAGCCCCAGCATTTT.

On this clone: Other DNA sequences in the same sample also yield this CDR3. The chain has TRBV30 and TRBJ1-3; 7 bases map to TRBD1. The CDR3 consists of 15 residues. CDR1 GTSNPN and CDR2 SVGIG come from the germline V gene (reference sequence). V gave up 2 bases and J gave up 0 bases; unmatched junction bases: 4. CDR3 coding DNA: TGTGCCTGGAGTCGGGACAGCGGCTCTGGAAACACCATATATTTT. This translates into CAWSRDSGSGNTIYF.

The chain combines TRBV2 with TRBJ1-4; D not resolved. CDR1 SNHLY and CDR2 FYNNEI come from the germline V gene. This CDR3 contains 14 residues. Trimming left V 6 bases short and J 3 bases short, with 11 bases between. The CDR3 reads CASSVTGSNEKLFF. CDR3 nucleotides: TGTGCCAGCAGCGTGACCGGGTCTAATGAAAAACTGTTTTTT.

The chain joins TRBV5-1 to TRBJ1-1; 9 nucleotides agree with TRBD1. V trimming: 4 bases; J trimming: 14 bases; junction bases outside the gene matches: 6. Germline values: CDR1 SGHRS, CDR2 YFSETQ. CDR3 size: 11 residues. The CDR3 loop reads CASSPGTGFFF. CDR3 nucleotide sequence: TGCGCCAGCAGCCCAGGGACAGGGTTCTTCTTT.

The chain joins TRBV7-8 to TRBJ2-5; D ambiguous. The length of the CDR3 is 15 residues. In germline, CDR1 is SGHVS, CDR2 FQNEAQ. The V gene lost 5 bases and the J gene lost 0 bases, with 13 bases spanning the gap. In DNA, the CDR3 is TGTGCCAGCAGCCCTCCCAGGTCGTACCAAGAGACCCAGTACTTC. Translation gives CASSPPRSYQETQYF.

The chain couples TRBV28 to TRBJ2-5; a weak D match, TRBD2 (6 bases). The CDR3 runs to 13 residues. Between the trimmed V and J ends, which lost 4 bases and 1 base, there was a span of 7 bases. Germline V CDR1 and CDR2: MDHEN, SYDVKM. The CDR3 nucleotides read TGTGCCAGCAGTTGGGGACTCCAAGAGACCCAGTACTTC. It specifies CASSWGLQETQYF. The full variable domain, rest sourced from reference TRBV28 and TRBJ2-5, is DVKVTQSSRYLVKRTGEKVFLECVQDMDHENMFWYRQDPGLGLRLIYFSYDVKMKEKGDIPEGYSVSREKKERFSLILESASTNQTSMYLCASSWGLQETQYFGPGTRLLVL.

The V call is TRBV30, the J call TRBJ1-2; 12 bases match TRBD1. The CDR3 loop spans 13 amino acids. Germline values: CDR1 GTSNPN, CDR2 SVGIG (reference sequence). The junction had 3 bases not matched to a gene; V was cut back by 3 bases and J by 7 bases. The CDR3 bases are TGTGCCTGGAGGGGACAGGGGGCTGGTGGCTACACCTTC. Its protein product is CAWRGQGAGGYTF.

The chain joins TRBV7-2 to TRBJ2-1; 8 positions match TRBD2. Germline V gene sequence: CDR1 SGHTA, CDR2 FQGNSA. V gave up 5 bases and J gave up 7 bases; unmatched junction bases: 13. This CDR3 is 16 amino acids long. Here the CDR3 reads CASSTRLAFSVNEQFF. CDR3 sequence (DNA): TGTGCCAGCAGCACCAGACTAGCGTTTAGCGTAAATGAGCAGTTCTTC.

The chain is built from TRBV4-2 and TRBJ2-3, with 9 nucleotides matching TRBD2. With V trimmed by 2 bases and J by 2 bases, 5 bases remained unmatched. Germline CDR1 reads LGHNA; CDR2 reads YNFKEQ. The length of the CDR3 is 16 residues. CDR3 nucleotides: TGTGCCAGCAGCCAAAAGGGACTAGCCGCCACAGATACGCAGTATTTT. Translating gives CASSQKGLAATDTQYF.

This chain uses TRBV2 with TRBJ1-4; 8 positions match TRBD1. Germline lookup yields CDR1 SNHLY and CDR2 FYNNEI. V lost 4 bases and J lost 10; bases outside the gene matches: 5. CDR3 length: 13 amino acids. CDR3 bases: TGTGCCAGCAGTGTAGGACAGGGAGGAAAACTGTTTTTT. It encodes CASSVGQGGKLFF.

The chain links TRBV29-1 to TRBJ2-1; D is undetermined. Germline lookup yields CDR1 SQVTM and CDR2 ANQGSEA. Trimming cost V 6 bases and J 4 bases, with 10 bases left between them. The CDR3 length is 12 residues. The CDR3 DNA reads TGCAGCGTGACTGGCTTATACAATGAGCAGTTCTTC. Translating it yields CSVTGLYNEQFF.

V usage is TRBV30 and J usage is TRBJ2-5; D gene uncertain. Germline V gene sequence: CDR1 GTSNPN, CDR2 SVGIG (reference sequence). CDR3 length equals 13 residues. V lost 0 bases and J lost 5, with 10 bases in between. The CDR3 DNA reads TGTGCCTGGAGTGTAAGTTGGGCGGAGACCCAGTACTTC. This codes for CAWSVSWAETQYF.

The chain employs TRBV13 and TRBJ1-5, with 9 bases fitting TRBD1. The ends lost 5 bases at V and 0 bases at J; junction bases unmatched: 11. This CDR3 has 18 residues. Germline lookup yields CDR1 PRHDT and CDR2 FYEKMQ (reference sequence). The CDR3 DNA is TGTGCCAGCAGCCCCAGGGGGACAGGGTCAGGTAGCAATCAGCCCCAGCATTTT. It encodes CASSPRGTGSGSNQPQHF.

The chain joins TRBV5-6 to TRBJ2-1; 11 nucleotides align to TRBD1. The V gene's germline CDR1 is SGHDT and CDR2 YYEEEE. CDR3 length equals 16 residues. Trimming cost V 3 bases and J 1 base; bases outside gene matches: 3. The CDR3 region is CASSWGTGGSYNEQFF. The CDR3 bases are TGTGCCAGCAGCTGGGGGACAGGGGGATCCTACAATGAGCAGTTCTTC.

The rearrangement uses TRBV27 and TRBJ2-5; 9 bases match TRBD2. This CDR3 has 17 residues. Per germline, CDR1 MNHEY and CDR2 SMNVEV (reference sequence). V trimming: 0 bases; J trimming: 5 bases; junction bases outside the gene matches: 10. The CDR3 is CASSLSAGLAGIETQYF. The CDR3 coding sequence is TGTGCCAGCAGTTTATCGGCGGGGCTAGCGGGAATCGAGACCCAGTACTTC.

The CDR3 coding sequence is TGTGCCAGCAGCAAAGAGGGGCAAGGCAGGAAGGAAAAACTGTTTTTT. This translates into CASSKEGQGRKEKLFF. V and J are TRBV21-1 and TRBJ1-4; the listed D gene, TRBD1, was not tested against the DNA. TRBV21-1 is designated a pseudogene. CDR3 length equals 16 residues.

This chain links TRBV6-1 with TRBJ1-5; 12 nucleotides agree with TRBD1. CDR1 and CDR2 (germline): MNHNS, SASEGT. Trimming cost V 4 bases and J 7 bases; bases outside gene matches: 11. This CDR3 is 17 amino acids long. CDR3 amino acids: CASSGTPGQGAWQPQHF. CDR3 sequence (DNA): TGTGCCAGCAGTGGAACACCGGGACAGGGGGCCTGGCAGCCCCAGCATTTT.